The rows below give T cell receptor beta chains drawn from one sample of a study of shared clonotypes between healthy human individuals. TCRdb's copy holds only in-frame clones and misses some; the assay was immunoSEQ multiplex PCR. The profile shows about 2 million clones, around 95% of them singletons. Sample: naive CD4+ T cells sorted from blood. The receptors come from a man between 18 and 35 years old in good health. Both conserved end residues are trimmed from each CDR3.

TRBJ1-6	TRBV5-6	ASSFSRSYNSPLH
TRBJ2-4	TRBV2	ASSEERERSIQY
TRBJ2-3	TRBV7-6	ASSFTSSGPSTDTQY
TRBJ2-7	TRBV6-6	ASSYAPGTGGSEQY
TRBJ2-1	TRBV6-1	ASITGTSYNEQF
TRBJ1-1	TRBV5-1	ASSPSGNTEAF
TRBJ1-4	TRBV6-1	ASSGGTGPQEKLF
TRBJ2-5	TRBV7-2	ASSSGQGFETQY
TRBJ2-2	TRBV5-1	ASSFHPDRVVGTGELF
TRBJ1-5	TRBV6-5	ASSYSITGGQPQH
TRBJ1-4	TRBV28	ASSLRDITNEKLF
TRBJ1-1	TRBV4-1	ASSQPSRDVNAEAF
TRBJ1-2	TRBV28	ASSGSGTPTNYGYT
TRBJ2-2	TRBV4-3	ASSQDNRDTGELF
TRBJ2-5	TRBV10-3	AILSHRGLLETQY
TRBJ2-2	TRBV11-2	ASSAGLAGGTNTGELF
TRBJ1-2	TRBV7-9	ASSRHQGRADYGYT
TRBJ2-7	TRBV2	ASRDRASLEQY
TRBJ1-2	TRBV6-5	ASSKKSDYGYT
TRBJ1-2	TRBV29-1	SVGSGWVDGYT
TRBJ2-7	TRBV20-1	SAGDSYEQY
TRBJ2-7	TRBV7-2	ASSLAGTSYEQY
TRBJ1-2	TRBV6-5	ASSYSNRVDGYT
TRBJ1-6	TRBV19	ASSHGQTNSPLH
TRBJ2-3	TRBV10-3	AISPSSGDTQY
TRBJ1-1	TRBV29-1	SIQRDGNTEAF
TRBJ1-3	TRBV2	ASSLDSGSGNTIY
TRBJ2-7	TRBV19	ASGPSHEQY
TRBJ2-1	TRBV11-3	ASSTTPGATYNEQF
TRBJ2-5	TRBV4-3	ASSYLAGGQETQY
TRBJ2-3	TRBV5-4	ASSLGGFRTDTQY
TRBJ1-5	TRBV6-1	ASSEPYQPQH
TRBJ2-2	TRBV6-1	ASSEARTGLVSGELF
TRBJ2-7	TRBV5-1	ASSLEGTSGQNYEQY
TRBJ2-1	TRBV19	ASSVTNRGNEQF
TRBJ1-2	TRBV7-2	ASSAGTALYGYT
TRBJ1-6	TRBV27	ASSRGGQGARSPLH
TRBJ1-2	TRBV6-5	ASSYSYGYT
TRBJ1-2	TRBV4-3	ASSQDSTAGRGGYT
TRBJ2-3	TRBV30	AGSGSGTDTQY
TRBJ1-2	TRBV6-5	ASSYAPTGGYGYT
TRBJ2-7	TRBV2	ASSEGGAGVSEQY
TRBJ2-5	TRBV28	ASSLPETQY
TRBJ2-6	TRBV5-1	ASSPAVYSGANVLT
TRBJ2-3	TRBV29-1	SVEVVGASTDTQY
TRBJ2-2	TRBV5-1	ASSFVGSTGELF
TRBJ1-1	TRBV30	AWSSQGFYYTHTEAF
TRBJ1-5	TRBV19	ASTSKGQGNQPQH
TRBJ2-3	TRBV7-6	ASSFSGAGDTQY